The 9 T cell receptor beta chains in this list originate from one sample, sequenced in a study of blood T cell repertoires in COVID-19. Data came from immunoSEQ multiplex PCR; TCRdb stores just in-frame clones and leaves some out. The data show 200,000 or so clones, with 80% to 90% seen just once and less than 6.5% held by the top ten. Material: peripheral blood. These receptors all come from a woman in her 70s with active or convalescent COVID-19.

V usage is TRBV21-1 and J usage is TRBJ2-1; TRBD2 was called by the table and not checked on the DNA. TRBV21-1 is termed a pseudogene. The CDR3 has 16 amino acids. The CDR3 loop is CASSQRGLAGYNEQFF. CDR3 DNA sequence: TGTGCCAGCAGCCAGAGGGGACTAGCGGGTTACAATGAGCAGTTCTTC.

The J gene is TRBJ2-5, the V gene TRBV4-1; possibly TRBD1 for D (7 bases). V shed 0 bases and J shed 4 bases, with 15 bases lying between them. This CDR3 has 16 amino acids. From germline, CDR1 is MGHRA and CDR2 YSYEKL. CDR3 nucleotides: TGCGCCAGCAGCCAAGAAAGGAGGGCAGGGGGAGAGACCCAGTACTTC. This codes for CASSQERRAGGETQYF.

This clone appeared a single time. The rearrangement joins TRBV7-9 to TRBJ1-3; the match to TRBD1 covers 7 bases. Trimming cost V 2 bases and J 2 bases; bases outside gene matches: 3. CDR1 and CDR2 from the germline V gene are SEHNR and FQNEAQ (reference sequence). The CDR3 is 15 amino acids. CDR3 loop: CASSLLQGAGNTIYF. CDR3 DNA sequence: TGTGCCAGCAGCTTACTGCAGGGGGCTGGAAACACCATATATTTT.

In this sample, this clone turned up a few times. The CDR3 region is CASSVVLSGELFF. Written as DNA, the CDR3 is TGTGCCAGCAGCGTAGTCCTGTCCGGGGAGCTGTTTTTT. The chain carries TRBV9 and TRBJ2-2, with D hard to call. The CDR3 totals 13 residues. V lost 0 bases and J 6 bases, leaving 6 bases between the germline ends. Germline loops: CDR1 SGDLS, CDR2 YYNGEE.

The chain has TRBV5-1 and TRBJ2-7, with D possibly TRBD2 on 6 matching bases. The V gene's germline CDR1 is SGHRS and CDR2 YFSETQ. The CDR3 spans 16 residues. Trimming took 1 base from V and 4 from J, leaving 18 bases between them. The CDR3 DNA sequence: TGCGCCAGCAGCTTGAGGAGGGAGAGCCCCTCGTACGAGCAGTACTTC. This gives the protein CASSLRRESPSYEQYF.

The V call is TRBV21-1, the J call TRBJ2-7; TRBD1 is the table's D call and was not checked against the DNA. TRBV21-1 is assigned pseudogene status. This CDR3 comprises 16 residues. The DNA for the CDR3 is TGTGCCAGCAGCCCCCTGGGGGACAGGCCTTCCTACGAGCAGTACTTC. It encodes CASSPLGDRPSYEQYF.

The rearrangement uses TRBV4-1 and TRBJ2-3; 10 bases line up with TRBD2. J gave up 2 bases and V 3 bases, and 2 bases lay outside the gene matches. This CDR3 has 15 amino acids. Germline CDR1 MGHRA, CDR2 YSYEKL. The CDR3 coding sequence is TGCGCCAGCAGCCAGAGCGGGAGGGTCACAGATACGCAGTATTTT. Encoded protein: CASSQSGRVTDTQYF.

The rearrangement uses TRBV5-1 and TRBJ2-1; D is unclear. V lost 2 bases and J lost 8, with 5 bases in between. Germline CDR1 SGHRS, CDR2 YFSETQ. This CDR3 is built from 11 residues. The CDR3 nucleotides read TGCGCCAGCAGCTTAATCGATGAGCAGTTCTTC. The encoded protein is CASSLIDEQFF.

The chain is built from TRBV6-1 and TRBJ2-1, with 11 bases aligning to TRBD2. The J segment lost 5 bases and the V segment lost 1 base, leaving 10 bases of the junction unmatched. Per germline, CDR1 MNHNS and CDR2 SASEGT. This CDR3 has 18 residues. CDR3 in DNA: TGTGCCAGCAGTGAAGGGACCCTAGCGGGAGGACGAAACAATGAGCAGTTCTTC. It translates to CASSEGTLAGGRNNEQFF.